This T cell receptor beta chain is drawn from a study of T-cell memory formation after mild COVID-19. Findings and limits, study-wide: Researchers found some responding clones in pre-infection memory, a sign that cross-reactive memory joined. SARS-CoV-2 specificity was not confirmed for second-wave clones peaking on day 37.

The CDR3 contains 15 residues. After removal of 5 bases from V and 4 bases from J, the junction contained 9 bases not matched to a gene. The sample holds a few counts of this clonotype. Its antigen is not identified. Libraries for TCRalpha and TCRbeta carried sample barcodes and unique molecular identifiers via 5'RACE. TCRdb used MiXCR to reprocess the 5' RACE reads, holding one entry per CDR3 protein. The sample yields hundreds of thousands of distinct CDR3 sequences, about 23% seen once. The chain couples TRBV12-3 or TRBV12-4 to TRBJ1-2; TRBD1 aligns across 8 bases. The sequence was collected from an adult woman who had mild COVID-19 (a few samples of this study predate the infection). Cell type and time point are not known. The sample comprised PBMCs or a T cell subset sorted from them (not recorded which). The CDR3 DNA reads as TGTGCCAGCAGTATAGGACAGGGATGGGTCTATGGCTACACCTTC. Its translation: CASSIGQGWVYGYTF.